This TCR beta chain was identified in a study of Ad26.COV2.S vaccination and SARS-CoV-2 variants (dated by TCRdb to 2020 to 2022). Broadly, across the study: Vaccine-arm donors were drawn from COV1001, a multicentre, randomized, double-blind, placebo-controlled phase I-IIa trial of Ad26.COV2.S in healthy adults. Trial participants were randomized into five groups of five: low-dose or high-dose Ad26.COV2.S given once or twice, or placebo on both occasions. TCRbeta repertoire sequencing was used to assess the specificity and breadth of SARS-CoV-2-reactive T cell receptors after Ad26.COV2.S vaccination. The TCR-sequenced set comprised around 30 samples: some 20 Ad26.COV2.S vaccine recipients, 5 placebo recipients and 8 SARS-CoV-2 convalescent individuals. Investigators remained blinded to trial group allocation during experiments and outcome assessment. Ad26.COV2.S was given intramuscularly at 5x10^10 or 1x10^11 viral particles, as a single shot or as two shots 56 days apart.

At the junction V is shortened by 0 bases and J by 2 bases, with 10 bases in between. The CDR3 holds 16 amino acids from the cysteine to the phenylalanine. Only the CDR3 part of the read is kept: 48 bases, read in frame from the first base. As encoded in the germline V gene, CDR1 is LGHNA while CDR2 is YNFKEQ. On the study overall, not on this receptor specifically: Comparable non-spike TCR breadth was observed between vaccine and placebo recipients, consistent with only spike being contained in the vaccine. Spike-specific TCR breadth was higher in Ad26.COV2.S recipients than in placebo recipients (P = 0.0014). According to the authors, total T cell responses may have been underestimated by the TCR breadth and depth analyses. Substantial breadth of spike-specific CD8+ and CD4+ T cell responses was reported after vaccination. Comparing responses between vaccine doses or regimens was not something the study was powered to do.

The immunoSEQ Assay was used to sequence TCRbeta CDR3 regions. After extraction, genomic DNA underwent amplification by bias-controlled multiplex PCR, followed by high-throughput sequencing. Per the authors' processing: To quantify the absolute abundance of every unique TCRbeta CDR3 region, sequences were collapsed and filtered. T cell fraction was estimated by normalization of TCRbeta template counts to usable DNA, with usable DNA being measured through amplification of reference genes present in all nucleated cells. Repertoire TCRs were annotated as SARS-CoV-2-specific by exact matching of V gene, CDR3 amino acid sequence and J gene to a known reactive TCR set. The reference SARS-CoV-2 TCR set was obtained from MIRA and was filtered for enrichment in COVID-19-positive ImmuneCODE repertoires, whereby public or cross-reactive TCRs were removed. Based on the MIRA antigens, annotated TCRs were further analysed at the level of specific ORF or position within ORF. Depth was the summed frequency of annotated unique rearrangements, while breadth was defined as annotated unique rearrangements over total unique productive rearrangements. TCR breadth was compared between groups using two-sided Wilcoxon rank-sum tests. This immuneACCESS table, as held by TCRdb, lists in-frame sequences with V and J called but not all clones. Of the missing ones, under half trace to an unresolved V gene in checked studies; the others have no known cause. V, J and clone size reflect that table, while D and trimming were determined from the DNA. The sample table records 400,000 to 500,000 clones; around 87% of these occur just once. 3.6% of the sample belongs to the ten largest clones.

In light of the paper, this sample's treatment or condition label describes: around 19 received Ad26.COV2.S at low or high dose, single or two shots; about 5 received placebo; per-sample allocation not given. For vaccine and placebo recipients, repertoires were sequenced using samples collected on day 63 after the first injection. In Cohort 1b, some 25 adults aged 18-55 years were enrolled at a single site in Boston, USA, between 29 July and 7 August 2020. As a vaccine, Ad26.COV2.S was a replication-incompetent adenovirus type 26 vector that expressed a prefusion-stabilized SARS-CoV-2 spike protein derived from the original Wuhan strain. As to this clone: There is no known antigen for this receptor. Base-call qualities are not available, and no considerably larger clone is one nucleotide away.

The specimen comprised peripheral blood, sampled in a trial of Ad26.COV2.S vaccine versus placebo. This receptor chain uses TRBV4-2 and TRBJ2-2; TRBD2 is a weak D gene call, 6 bases matching. The sequence was collected from a person aged 18-65 years who received the Ad26.COV2.S COVID-19 vaccine or a placebo. The bases are TGTGCCAGCAGCCAAGACGGGGGTTCAAACACCGGGGAGCTGTTTTTT. Protein translation: CASSQDGGSNTGELFF.